The 16 T cell receptor beta chains below all came from one sample that was sequenced in a study of blood T cell repertoires in COVID-19. Sequenced by immunoSEQ multiplex PCR; TCRdb stores in-frame clones only, minus some. The sample lists 300,000 to 400,000 clones; around 83% were seen once. The source material was peripheral blood. These receptors all come from a man under 40 with active or convalescent COVID-19.

Comment on this clone: This same CDR3 is encoded by further DNA sequences in the sample. V gene TRBV7-9 combines with J gene TRBJ1-5; the D is unclear. V was clipped by 5 bases and J by 4 bases, with 12 bases between them. Germline CDR1 SEHNR, CDR2 FQNEAQ (reference sequence). The CDR3 is made up of 14 amino acids. The CDR3 loop reads CASSPGVGNQPQHF. The CDR3 DNA follows: TGTGCCAGCAGCCCCGGAGTCGGAAATCAGCCCCAGCATTTT.

The chain employs TRBV11-1 and TRBJ2-3; 7 bases agree with TRBD2. There are 15 residues in the CDR3. CDR1 and CDR2 (germline): SGHAT, FQDESV (reference sequence). Unmatched junction bases numbered 6, after V lost 6 bases and J lost 0 bases. The CDR3 sequence: CASRSRGESTDTQYF. The CDR3 bases are TGTGCCAGCAGATCTCGGGGGGAAAGCACAGATACGCAGTATTTT.

This clone was counted between two and nine times. This CDR3 reads CASSLQGGDHNEQFF. The CDR3 nucleotides are TGCGCCAGCAGCTTACAGGGGGGCGATCACAATGAGCAGTTCTTC. The chain joins TRBV5-1 to TRBJ2-1; 8 bases are a match to TRBD1. This CDR3 contains 15 residues. Germline CDR1 SGHRS, CDR2 YFSETQ. V gave up 2 bases and J gave up 5 bases; unmatched junction bases: 6.

This clone was seen just once. This chain joins TRBV9 and TRBJ1-6, with 8 bases lining up with TRBD1. V lost 2 bases, J lost 9 bases, and 7 bases stayed unmatched. Germline V lookup: CDR1 SGDLS, CDR2 YYNGEE. This CDR3 is 15 amino acids long. The CDR3 is CASSVQDRALSPLHF. As DNA, the CDR3 is TGTGCCAGCAGCGTCCAGGACAGGGCACTTTCACCCCTCCACTTT.

J is TRBJ2-1 and V is TRBV28, with 7 bases matching TRBD2. Germline V CDR1 and CDR2: MDHEN, SYDVKM. The ends lost 7 bases at V and 3 bases at J; junction bases unmatched: 6. The CDR3 spans 14 residues. DNA of the CDR3: TGTGCCAGCAAGCGGGGCCCAAACTACAATGAGCAGTTCTTC. Translating gives CASKRGPNYNEQFF. Looking up the rest from reference TRBV28 and TRBJ2-1 gives the full variable domain: DVKVTQSSRYLVKRTGEKVFLECVQDMDHENMFWYRQDPGLGLRLIYFSYDVKMKEKGDIPEGYSVSREKKERFSLILESASTNQTSMYLCASKRGPNYNEQFFGPGTRLTVL.

The DNA of the CDR3 is TGCGCCAGCAGCCAAGCGATGAGCGGGGGGGATGCAACTAATGAAAAACTGTTTTTT. Protein sequence: CASSQAMSGGDATNEKLFF. V is TRBV4-1 and J is TRBJ1-4; possibly TRBD1 for D (5 bases). Germline V gene data show CDR1 as MGHRA and CDR2 as YSYEKL. The CDR3 runs to 19 residues. V was cut by 1 base and J by 0 bases, with 18 bases left in between.

This chain joins TRBV5-1 and TRBJ1-1; 8 bases agree with TRBD1. This CDR3 region has 18 residues. J was trimmed by 4 bases and V by 3 bases; bases with no gene match: 17. Germline V gene data show CDR1 as SGHRS and CDR2 as YFSETQ. The CDR3, as DNA: TGCGCCAGCAGCTCCCCGTTAGGGCAGGGGGCACGTGGCACTGAAGCTTTCTTT. It is translated as CASSSPLGQGARGTEAFF.

The chain links TRBV28 to TRBJ2-7; TRBD1 agrees at 8 bases. The ends lost 6 bases at V and 7 bases at J; junction bases unmatched: 14. This CDR3 is built from 15 residues. Germline V CDR1 and CDR2: MDHEN, SYDVKM. The CDR3: CASSPPGQAAKEQYF. In DNA, the CDR3 is TGTGCCAGCAGCCCTCCGGGACAGGCAGCTAAGGAGCAGTACTTC. Full variable domain (rest looked up from reference TRBV28 and TRBJ2-7): DVKVTQSSRYLVKRTGEKVFLECVQDMDHENMFWYRQDPGLGLRLIYFSYDVKMKEKGDIPEGYSVSREKKERFSLILESASTNQTSMYLCASSPPGQAAKEQYFGPGTRLTVT.

The chain couples TRBV7-6 to TRBJ1-1; TRBD1 agrees at 7 bases. CDR1 SGHVS and CDR2 FNYEAQ come from the germline V gene. The V segment lost 4 bases and the J segment 1 base; nucleotides outside the gene matches: 12. The length of the CDR3 is 17 residues. DNA for the CDR3: TGTGCCAGCAGCTCCGGACAATTTACAGGGGCGAACACTGAAGCTTTCTTT. Amino acid sequence: CASSSGQFTGANTEAFF.

In its sample, this clone was seen a few times. The genes are TRBV30 and TRBJ1-1, with D possibly being TRBD1 (5 bases). CDR1 and CDR2 from the germline V gene are GTSNPN and SVGIG (reference sequence). The CDR3 covers 14 residues. V lost 3 bases and J lost 4, with 15 bases in between. CDR3 in amino acids: CAWSSAGRGTEAFF. The CDR3, as DNA: TGTGCCTGGAGCTCCGCAGGGCGGGGCACTGAAGCTTTCTTT.

The chain links TRBV5-1 to TRBJ1-1; TRBD1 is a possible D gene (5 bases). CDR1 and CDR2 (germline): SGHRS, YFSETQ. CDR3 size: 16 residues. V dropped 2 bases and J dropped 5 bases, with 19 bases sitting between them. Here the CDR3 DNA reads TGCGCCAGCAGCTTATCGGGACTGCCGACGGGAACTGAAGCTTTCTTT. This encodes CASSLSGLPTGTEAFF.

The table lists this clone with a few counts. The chain uses TRBV6-7 and TRBJ2-7; tentative D call: TRBD1 (6 bases). TRBV6-7 is identified as an open reading frame with a role that is uncertain. V was clipped by 0 bases and J by 0 bases, with 15 bases between them. The CDR3 loop spans 17 amino acids. The CDR3: CASSYSKDSSSSYEQYF. The CDR3 nucleotides are TGTGCCAGCAGTTACTCCAAGGACAGTTCGAGCTCCTACGAGCAGTACTTC.

The CDR3 bases are TGTGCCAGCAGCCCCGCCGTCGGTGGTTGGACTGAAGCTTTCTTT. Translation gives CASSPAVGGWTEAFF. This sequence joins TRBV7-2 and TRBJ1-1; D not resolved. This CDR3 is built from 15 residues. Germline V gene lookup returns CDR1 SGHTA and CDR2 FQGNSA. V dropped 5 bases and J dropped 5 bases, with 18 bases sitting between them.

The chain employs TRBV5-1 and TRBJ2-7; D gene ambiguous. The germline V and J ends were trimmed by 2 bases and 2 bases, with 8 bases remaining between them. Germline-derived CDR1 and CDR2 are SGHRS and YFSETQ. The CDR3 loop spans 13 amino acids. This CDR3 is CASSFFSAYEQYF. CDR3 nucleotide sequence: TGCGCCAGCAGCTTTTTCTCGGCCTACGAGCAGTACTTC.

The chain uses TRBV24-1 and TRBJ2-6; 12 bases fit TRBD1. J lost 3 bases, V lost 3 bases, and 5 bases had no gene match. Germline lookup yields CDR1 KGHDR and CDR2 SFDVKD. There are 18 residues in the CDR3. CDR3 DNA sequence: TGTGCCACCAGTGATCCGGGACAGGGGGCACTTGGGGCCAACGTCCTGACTTTC. Translating gives CATSDPGQGALGANVLTF.

This rearrangement joins TRBV9 to TRBJ1-3; D is unresolved. The CDR3 consists of 14 residues. CDR1 SGDLS and CDR2 YYNGEE come from the germline V gene. Trimming left V 0 bases short and J 7 bases short, with 11 bases between. The CDR3 nucleotides are TGTGCCAGCAGCGTAGAGGTCACTATTAACACCATATATTTT. Residues: CASSVEVTINTIYF.